These 15 T cell receptor beta chains share one sample of origin, sequenced in a study of control samples from healthy donors and cancer patients. TCRdb's copy holds only in-frame clones and misses some; the assay was immunoSEQ multiplex PCR. In the table there are under 200,000 clones, 90% to 95% of which are singletons. The source material was blood. Source of these receptors: a woman aged 60-75 years in good health.

The chain combines TRBV27 with TRBJ2-7, with D perhaps TRBD2 (5 bases). CDR3 length: 13 residues. V gave up 7 bases and J gave up 5 bases, with 15 bases separating them. The V gene's germline CDR1 is MNHEY and CDR2 SMNVEV (reference sequence). The CDR3 loop reads CASTRRREHEQYF. DNA for the CDR3: TGTGCCAGCACCCGAAGACGGGAACACGAGCAGTACTTC.

This clone was found once. The V gene is TRBV6-6, the J gene TRBJ2-2, with D maybe TRBD2 (5 bases). The germline CDR1 and CDR2 sequences are MNHNY and SVGAGI (reference sequence). This CDR3 is built from 14 residues. The germline V and J ends were trimmed by 4 bases and 8 bases, with 14 bases remaining between them. The CDR3 protein is CASSSDSGWGELFF. The DNA of the CDR3 is TGTGCCAGCAGTTCGGATTCGGGATGGGGGGAGCTGTTTTTT.

A single count supports this clone. The chain couples TRBV18 to TRBJ1-2; D is unclear. Trimming shortened V by 4 bases and J by 6 bases, and 24 bases separated the two germline ends. The length of the CDR3 is 17 residues. Germline loops: CDR1 KGHSH, CDR2 LQKENI. In DNA, the CDR3 is TGTGCCAGCTCACGATCAATGGGGAACGCCGTGTCCCATGGCTACACCTTC. Translation: CASSRSMGNAVSHGYTF.

The chain has TRBV19 and TRBJ1-6; possible D gene TRBD1, 5 bases. The germline CDR1 and CDR2 sequences are LNHDA and SQIVND (reference sequence). Trimming took 4 bases from V and 0 from J, leaving 16 bases between them. The CDR3 extends over 18 amino acids. The CDR3 here is CASSSHRDWSSYNSPLHF. CDR3 DNA sequence: TGTGCCAGTAGTAGTCACCGGGACTGGAGCTCCTATAATTCACCCCTCCACTTT.

This sequence joins TRBV4-1 and TRBJ1-1; perhaps TRBD1 as D (5 bases). Germline CDR1 and CDR2: MGHRA and YSYEKL. The length of the CDR3 is 16 residues. V lost 0 bases, J lost 1 base, and 12 bases lay in between. Here the CDR3 reads CASSQDPQGPNTEAFF. In DNA, the CDR3 is TGCGCCAGCAGCCAAGACCCCCAGGGCCCGAACACTGAAGCTTTCTTT.

The chain carries TRBV19 and TRBJ2-1, with TRBD1 as a possible D gene (6 bases). Trimming stripped 8 bases from V and 7 bases from J, with 18 bases between. The CDR3 is 14 amino acids. Per the germline V gene, CDR1 is LNHDA and CDR2 is SQIVND (reference sequence). The CDR3 reads CASALQGFRNEQFF. The CDR3 region has the DNA TGTGCCAGTGCTTTACAGGGATTTAGGAATGAGCAGTTCTTC.

The chain has TRBV7-2 and TRBJ1-1; perhaps TRBD1 as D (5 bases). The CDR3 is made up of 15 amino acids. The germline V gene has CDR1 SGHTA and CDR2 FQGNSA. Trimming cost V 6 bases and J 0 bases, with 14 bases left between them. CDR3 nucleotide sequence: TGTGCCAGCAGTCGGCAGGGTCCATTGAACACTGAAGCTTTCTTT. Translation: CASSRQGPLNTEAFF.

The chain's CDR3 is CASSGDRYSTNEKLFF. CDR3 coding DNA: TGTGCCAGCAGTGGGGACAGGTACTCAACTAATGAAAAACTGTTTTTT. The chain is built from TRBV2 and TRBJ1-4, with 8 bases fitting TRBD1. V lost 4 bases and J lost 0; bases outside the gene matches: 4. This CDR3 region has 16 residues. Germline CDR1 reads SNHLY; CDR2 reads FYNNEI.

This chain connects TRBV7-2 to TRBJ1-4; TRBD1 matches at 9 bases. Germline lookup yields CDR1 SGHTA and CDR2 FQGNSA. J gave up 8 bases and V 1 base, and 11 bases lay outside the gene matches. The CDR3 extends over 17 amino acids. Here the CDR3 DNA reads TGTGCCAGCAGCTTAGGGTCCTCCGGGACAGGGTACGAAAAACTGTTTTTT. Residues: CASSLGSSGTGYEKLFF.

The rearrangement joins TRBV10-3 to TRBJ2-2; TRBD1 aligns across 9 bases. V lost 6 bases to trimming and J lost 2 bases; unmatched junction nucleotides: 4. The CDR3 spans 15 residues. The germline V gene encodes CDR1 ENHRY and CDR2 SYGVKD. CDR3 in DNA: TGTGCCATCAGAGAGGACAGGGGAAACACCGGGGAGCTGTTTTTT. As protein: CAIREDRGNTGELFF.

The chain is built from TRBV4-1 and TRBJ1-2; D gene uncertain. From germline, CDR1 is MGHRA and CDR2 YSYEKL. The V and J ends lost 0 bases and 7 bases respectively, with 12 bases between them. This CDR3 comprises 14 residues. The CDR3 loop is CASSQDRYVSGYTF. The CDR3 nucleotides are TGCGCCAGCAGCCAAGATAGGTACGTGTCTGGCTACACCTTC.

The rearrangement uses TRBV4-1 and TRBJ2-2, with D unresolved. V gave up 3 bases and J gave up 0 bases, with 8 bases separating them. This CDR3 spans 15 amino acids. Germline V gene sequence: CDR1 MGHRA, CDR2 YSYEKL. CDR3 DNA: TGCGCCAGCAGCCACAATATCGCGAACACCGGGGAGCTGTTTTTT. Its protein product is CASSHNIANTGELFF.

The rearrangement links TRBV18 to TRBJ2-7, with 10 bases lining up with TRBD1. Trimming removed 6 bases from V and 2 bases from J; junction bases left unmatched: 4. Germline V gene data show CDR1 as KGHSH and CDR2 as LQKENI. The CDR3 sequence is 14 residues long. The CDR3 protein is CASSAGTGAYEQYF. The CDR3 DNA is TGTGCCAGCTCCGCCGGGACAGGGGCCTACGAGCAGTACTTC.

V and J are TRBV9 and TRBJ1-1; D is perhaps TRBD1 (6 bases). Germline V gives CDR1 SGDLS, CDR2 YYNGEE. Trimming took off 0 bases at V and 0 bases at J, with 9 bases between the two ends. The CDR3 extends over 15 amino acids. For the CDR3, the DNA is TGTGCCAGCAGCGTAGGCCCAGGGGTGAACACTGAAGCTTTCTTT. This codes for CASSVGPGVNTEAFF.

The chain combines TRBV18 with TRBJ2-3; 7 bases agree with TRBD1. The V gene end was trimmed by 3 bases and the J gene end by 7 bases; junction bases not matched to a gene: 13. Germline V gene data show CDR1 as KGHSH and CDR2 as LQKENI. The CDR3 loop spans 16 amino acids. CDR3 in amino acids: CASSPFFDRVNYTQYF. CDR3 nucleotide sequence: TGTGCCAGCTCACCTTTCTTTGACAGGGTCAATTATACGCAGTATTTT.